This TCR beta chain was profiled in a study of human T cells and chemical hapten exposure. Broader study findings: Among TCRs, those above 1 in 1000 frequency were unaffected by DPC sensitization.

Total RNA was extracted from unfractionated whole blood. Comment on this clonotype: Its antigen is as yet unknown.

Germline CDR1 and CDR2: SGHNT and YYREEE (reference sequence). V lost 4 bases and J lost 0, with 14 bases in between. The CDR3 runs to 17 residues. Unique molecular identifiers were affixed to discrete cDNA molecules within the library. In the study's own analysis: Ranging from roughly 23,224 to 700,000, TCR counts per sample had a median value of about 96,000. Via MiXCR, TCRdb re-called the 5' RACE reads, giving one row per CDR3 protein. In this record, the V and J calls reflect TCRdb's handling and not the investigators' own analysis. The repertoire consists of 110,000 or so distinct CDR3 sequences, with approximately 20% occurring once and the leading ten covering around 2.8%.

The chain carries TRBV5-4 and TRBJ2-6; a weak D match, TRBD1 (5 bases). The source of this sequence is a human donor in good health. Here the CDR3 DNA reads TGTGCCAGCAGCCCAGGGCCTCCCCTCTCTGGGGCCAACGTCCTGACTTTC. It translates to CASSPGPPLSGANVLTF.